Sequencing of this T cell receptor beta chain was carried out in a study of blood T cell repertoires in COVID-19. Study-wide background: The origin of the acute and convalescent COVID-19 samples was the United States, Italy and Spain. Sources were T cells, B-cell-depleted T cells, or PBMCs; the material itself was cDNA or gDNA.

In the authors' methods: The authors estimated nucleated cell counts from reference gene primer amplification. Data came from immunoSEQ multiplex PCR; TCRdb stores just in-frame clones and leaves some out. Clone size and V and J calls were adopted from that table, with D and trimming inferred from the DNA. The repertoire holds about 130,000 clones, with roughly 84% as singletons. Trimming removed 4 bases from V and 1 base from J, with 17 bases in between. CDR1 MNHNS and CDR2 SASEGT come from the germline V gene. The CDR3 consists of 17 residues. The material sequenced was peripheral blood. The rearrangement joins TRBV6-1 to TRBJ1-5, with a possible D match to TRBD1 (6 bases). The clonotype was recovered from a man between 60 and 75 years old with acute or convalescent COVID-19. DNA of the CDR3: TGTGCCAGCAGTGTTCCTCAACAGGGAGTGAGCAATCAGCCCCAGCATTTT. This gives the protein CASSVPQQGVSNQPQHF.